These T cell receptor beta chains were read from a single sample in a study of T cell responses to AZD1222 COVID-19 vaccine. Measured with immunoSEQ multiplex PCR; TCRdb has only the in-frame clones, and not every one. The data contain tens of thousands of clones, roughly nine tenths of them singletons. The sequencing here drew on peripheral blood, taken on day 0 of AZD1222 vaccination. Receptors were obtained from an adult in good health. The CDR3 runs from the conserved cysteine through the conserved F or W. A D gene is named only where the DNA matches it firmly. Expanded clones are given a class, and other clones once, few, many or no size at all.

abundance: NA
v_gene: TRBV12-3/TRBV12-4
d_gene: NA
j_gene: TRBJ1-1
CDR3nt: TGTGCCAGCAGCCCCTCAGGGTATGAAGCTTTCTTT
CDR3aa: CASSPSGYEAFF

abundance: NA
v_gene: TRBV5-4
d_gene: NA
j_gene: TRBJ1-3
CDR3nt: TGTGCCAGCAGCTCGGGACGGTTCTCTGGAAACACCATATATTTT
CDR3aa: CASSSGRFSGNTIYF

abundance: NA
v_gene: TRBV6-5
d_gene: NA
j_gene: TRBJ1-5
CDR3nt: TGTGCCAGTTTGCAGAGGGGTTCCGCTCAGCCCCAGCATTTT
CDR3aa: CASLQRGSAQPQHF

abundance: NA
v_gene: TRBV6-4
d_gene: NA
j_gene: TRBJ1-6
CDR3nt: TGTGCCAGCAGTGACTGGGAGGGGTCTGCCCTCCACTTT
CDR3aa: CASSDWEGSALHF

abundance: NA
v_gene: TRBV3-1/TRBV3-2
d_gene: NA
j_gene: TRBJ1-4
CDR3nt: TGTGCCAGCAGCATTCGGACAAGTAATGAAAAACTGTTTTTT
CDR3aa: CASSIRTSNEKLFF

abundance: NA
v_gene: TRBV12-3/TRBV12-4
d_gene: NA
j_gene: TRBJ2-1
CDR3nt: TGTGCCAGCAGTTTAACAGCCTACAATGAGCAGTTCTTC
CDR3aa: CASSLTAYNEQFF

abundance: NA
v_gene: TRBV3-1/TRBV3-2
d_gene: NA
j_gene: TRBJ2-5
CDR3nt: TGTGCCAGCAAGCCAAGCGGACCGTGGGAGACCCAGTACTTC
CDR3aa: CASKPSGPWETQYF

abundance: NA
v_gene: TRBV20-1
d_gene: NA
j_gene: TRBJ1-4
CDR3nt: TGCAGTGCTAGTGGCATAGGGGACGAAAAACTGTTTTTT
CDR3aa: CSASGIGDEKLFF

abundance: NA
v_gene: TRBV6-5
d_gene: TRBD1
j_gene: TRBJ1-3
CDR3nt: TGTGCCAGCAAAACTGGGACAGAAGGAAACACCATATATTTT
CDR3aa: CASKTGTEGNTIYF

abundance: once
v_gene: TRBV19
d_gene: TRBD1
j_gene: TRBJ1-4
CDR3nt: TGTGCCAGTAGTATTGACAGGGATGTAACTAATGAAAAACTGTTTTTT
CDR3aa: CASSIDRDVTNEKLFF

abundance: NA
v_gene: TRBV4-3
d_gene: NA
j_gene: TRBJ2-5
CDR3nt: TGCGCCAGCAGCCAAGTCTTGGACCACCAAGAGACCCAGTACTTC
CDR3aa: CASSQVLDHQETQYF

abundance: NA
v_gene: TRBV29-1
d_gene: NA
j_gene: TRBJ2-3
CDR3nt: TGCAGCGTTGGTAGTACAGTCACAGATACGCAGTATTTT
CDR3aa: CSVGSTVTDTQYF

abundance: NA
v_gene: TRBV5-1
d_gene: NA
j_gene: TRBJ2-7
CDR3nt: TGCGCCAGCAGCCCTGGGTCACCCCTCTACGAGCAGTACTTC
CDR3aa: CASSPGSPLYEQYF

abundance: NA
v_gene: TRBV3-1/TRBV3-2
d_gene: TRBD1
j_gene: TRBJ2-1
CDR3nt: TGTGCCAGCAGCCAAGATCACAGGGGGCGAACCAATGAGCAGTTCTTC
CDR3aa: CASSQDHRGRTNEQFF

abundance: few
v_gene: TRBV28
d_gene: NA
j_gene: TRBJ1-2
CDR3nt: TGTGCCAGCAGTTTCGGGTTGGGGATTGGATCCGATGGCTACACCTTC
CDR3aa: CASSFGLGIGSDGYTF

abundance: NA
v_gene: TRBV5-1
d_gene: TRBD2
j_gene: TRBJ2-3
CDR3nt: TGCGCCAGCACGGGCGGGGGGGCCCCAGATACGCAGTATTTT
CDR3aa: CASTGGGAPDTQYF